One and the same sample provided the 13 T cell receptor beta chains below, sequenced in a study of CD4 T cells in relation to SARS-CoV-2 and coronaviruses (dated by TCRdb to 2020 to 2023). The library relied on the immunoSEQ multiplex PCR assay. TCRdb mirrors the immuneACCESS table, restricted to in-frame sequences. Some clones are absent from its copies; in checked studies, under half trace to an unresolved V gene, and the reason for the others is unknown. For this sample the table gives about 36,000 clones, of which around four fifths were detected only once. The top ten clonotypes cover less than 3% of the sample. Which antigens these TCRs recognize remains unknown. Source material: memory CD4+ T cells from PBMCs, cultured in vitro. Sample cell subset or site, as interpreted from the label and publication: memory (non-naive) CD4+ T cells. These receptors were obtained from an adult with COVID-19.

The CDR3 loop reads CASSWARETQYF. In DNA, the CDR3 is TGTGCCAGCAGCTGGGCTAGGGAGACCCAGTACTTC. The chain carries TRBV7-9 and TRBJ2-5; D gene ambiguous. The CDR3 totals 12 residues. Trimming took 4 bases from V and 5 from J, leaving 8 bases between them. CDR1 and CDR2 (germline): SEHNR, FQNEAQ (reference sequence).

The chain joins TRBV5-1 to TRBJ2-3, with D perhaps TRBD1 or TRBD2 (5 bases each). CDR1 is SGHRS and CDR2 is YFSETQ in the germline V gene. The CDR3 consists of 14 residues. The V and J ends lost 2 bases and 4 bases respectively, with 11 bases between them. The CDR3 DNA follows: TGCGCCAGCAGCTTTGGGGCGGAGGCAGATACGCAGTATTTT. Protein: CASSFGAEADTQYF.

V usage is TRBV19 and J usage is TRBJ2-1, with 10 nucleotides matching TRBD1. Losses at the gene ends were 5 bases for V and 0 bases for J; bases not matched to a gene: 13. The length of the CDR3 is 19 residues. Germline V gene sequence: CDR1 LNHDA, CDR2 SQIVND (reference sequence). CDR3 residues: CASSVTGTGAKSSYNEQFF. The CDR3 nucleotides are TGTGCCAGTAGTGTGACGGGGACAGGGGCGAAAAGCTCCTACAATGAGCAGTTCTTC.

The rearrangement links TRBV2 to TRBJ2-7, with 8 bases fitting TRBD2. The CDR3 is 12 residues long. V dropped 8 bases and J dropped 3; count of bases not matched to a gene: 3. From germline, CDR1 is SNHLY and CDR2 FYNNEI. CDR3 loop: CASRGGSYEQYF. CDR3 sequence (DNA): TGTGCCAGCCGGGGGGGGAGCTACGAGCAGTACTTC.

The rearrangement joins TRBV7-2 to TRBJ2-1; D is undetermined. Germline V CDR1 and CDR2: SGHTA, FQGNSA. V was cut by 4 bases and J by 0 bases, with 10 bases left in between. CDR3 size: 15 residues. The CDR3 here is CASSYTSSSYNEQFF. CDR3 DNA: TGTGCCAGCAGCTACACCTCGAGCTCCTACAATGAGCAGTTCTTC.

The genes are TRBV6-5 and TRBJ2-1; 8 nucleotides line up with TRBD2. The length of the CDR3 is 14 residues. J lost 3 bases, V lost 5 bases, and 3 bases had no gene match. CDR1 is MNHEY and CDR2 is SVGAGI in the germline V gene. CDR3 DNA: TGTGCCAGCAGTAGCGGGAGTGTCTACAATGAGCAGTTCTTC. Amino acid sequence: CASSSGSVYNEQFF.

The V gene is TRBV18, the J gene TRBJ2-7; TRBD1 or TRBD2 may be the D gene (5 bases each). Trimming removed 4 bases from V and 6 bases from J, with 10 bases in between. CDR3 size: 12 residues. Germline V gives CDR1 KGHSH, CDR2 LQKENI. In DNA form, the CDR3 reads TGTGCCAGCTCACAGGAGAGGGGCGAGCAGTACTTC. The encoded protein is CASSQERGEQYF.

This clone was recorded only once. This chain uses TRBV6-5 with TRBJ2-1; D is unclear. The germline V gene encodes CDR1 MNHEY and CDR2 SVGAGI. V lost 7 bases and J 4 bases, leaving 14 bases between the germline ends. The CDR3 loop spans 14 amino acids. CDR3 region: CASKGHALYNEQFF. CDR3 nucleotide sequence: TGTGCCAGCAAGGGCCATGCCCTTTACAATGAGCAGTTCTTC.

The chain links TRBV14 to TRBJ1-2; D gene uncertain. V lost 5 bases, J lost 4 bases, and 11 bases lay in between. The length of the CDR3 is 13 residues. Germline-derived CDR1 and CDR2 are SGHDN and FVKESK. In DNA form, the CDR3 reads TGTGCCAGCAGCGCATCAGGCCGCTATGGCTACACCTTC. It encodes CASSASGRYGYTF.

The chain joins TRBV5-6 to TRBJ2-7; TRBD1 aligns across 7 bases. This CDR3 region has 14 residues. Per germline, CDR1 SGHDT and CDR2 YYEEEE. J gave up 2 bases and V 4 bases, and 6 bases lay outside the gene matches. CDR3 in amino acids: CASSTGQPTYEQYF. For the CDR3, the DNA is TGTGCCAGCAGCACGGGACAGCCAACCTACGAGCAGTACTTC.

The chain links TRBV5-5 to TRBJ2-7; no reliable D call. CDR1 and CDR2 (germline): SGHKS, YYEKEE (reference sequence). Trimming cost V 1 base and J 3 bases, with 11 bases left between them. There are 14 residues in the CDR3. CDR3 nucleotides: TGTGCCAGCAGCTTGTCTTGGACGTACTACGAGCAGTACTTC. Translation gives CASSLSWTYYEQYF.

This clone has only one observation. The chain recombines TRBV7-9 with TRBJ2-3, with 7 bases that match TRBD1. This CDR3 region has 15 residues. CDR1 SEHNR and CDR2 FQNEAQ come from the germline V gene (reference sequence). The V and J ends lost 2 bases and 2 bases, in that order; junction bases with no gene match: 4. The DNA for the CDR3 is TGTGCCAGCAGCTTACTAGGGGGCTACACAGATACGCAGTATTTT. As protein: CASSLLGGYTDTQYF.

The rearrangement uses TRBV11-2 and TRBJ2-7, with unresolved D. Looked up from germline, CDR1 is SGHAT and CDR2 is FQNNGV. The CDR3 totals 12 residues. V was trimmed by 5 bases and J by 6 bases, leaving 11 bases between them. The CDR3 reads CASSHRSSEQYF. Written as DNA, the CDR3 is TGTGCCAGCAGCCACCGAAGTAGCGAGCAGTACTTC.